This TCR beta chain emerged from a study of T-cell reconstitution after alpha-beta-depleted transplantation in children. In regard to this clonotype: What it recognizes is unknown.

Preparation of the TCRbeta library was carried out with unique molecular identifiers. One entry per CDR3 protein, called by TCRdb with MiXCR from the PCR reads. The table lists 450,000 to 700,000 distinct CDR3 sequences, over 20% of them singletons. Study-wide results and limits: Day-60 TCRbeta diversity that was high in some patients was derived from surviving recipient T cells and thymic progenitors. The study reportedly traced alpha-beta T cells about two months after transplant to several hundred expanded graft clones.

The ends were cut back, 6 bases at V and 0 bases at J, with 10 bases in the middle. CDR1 is SGHRS, CDR2 YFSETQ, per germline. The CDR3 runs 15 residues. Sequenced material: PBMCs, taken before TCRalphabeta/CD19-depleted stem cell transplant. The clonotype originates from a boy younger than two with Wiskott-Aldrich syndrome, due to receive a stem cell transplant. The chain is built from TRBV5-1 and TRBJ2-6; D unresolved. The CDR3 region is CASTEQFSGANVLTF. The CDR3 nucleotides are TGCGCCAGCACCGAACAGTTCTCTGGGGCCAACGTCCTGACTTTC.